Described below is a single T cell receptor beta chain sequence and its context. The antigen remains undetermined. This sample stems from a study of response to subunit inactivated influenza vaccine. Study-level findings and limits: Every seasonal influenza vaccination brings in few new T cells, the authors suggested.

TCRdb reprocessed the RT-PCR reads with MiXCR, giving one entry per CDR3 protein. The sample has over 750,000 distinct CDR3 sequences, over 20% seen once. This clonotype was obtained from a man between 50 and 59 years old who received an inactivated influenza vaccine. This sample comprised PBMCs from blood, obtained roughly 5 days after vaccination.

CDR3 DNA: TGTGCCAGCAGCTTACAAAGGAAAACCTACGAGCAGTACTTC. Encoded protein: CASSLQRKTYEQYF. V and J are TRBV5-5 and TRBJ2-7; D is uncertain. V lost 2 bases, J lost 2 bases, and 11 bases lay in between. CDR3 size: 14 residues. CDR1 SGHKS and CDR2 YYEKEE come from the germline V gene (reference sequence).